The sequence of this TCR beta chain was determined in a study of T-cell memory formation after mild COVID-19. Study-level information: TCR clusters largely stayed donor specific.

Study observations and caveats: Contracting clones from day 15 to 85 had balanced CD4/CD8; later expanders favoured CD4+. For contracting clones, CD4+ ones sat mainly in CM and EM, CD8+ in EMRA. The pre-infection memory compartment contained some responding clones, suggesting cross-reactive memory joined.

The CDR3 extends over 13 amino acids. Per germline, CDR1 SQVTM and CDR2 ANQGSEA. Trimming took 6 bases from V and 7 from J; bases not matched to a gene: 5. A single record per CDR3 protein comes from TCRdb applying MiXCR to the 5' RACE reads. The sample records fewer than 200,000 distinct CDR3 sequences, roughly 13% being singletons. Comment on this clonotype: Antigen specificity is unknown.

The gene calls are TRBV29-1 and TRBJ2-3; 12 nucleotides agree with TRBD2. The sequence derives from a man younger than 30 who had mild COVID-19 (a few samples of this study predate the infection). Cell type and time point are not known. What was sequenced was PBMCs or a T cell subset sorted from them (not recorded which). The CDR3 reads CSVGLAGTHTQYF. The CDR3 DNA reads TGCAGCGTAGGACTAGCGGGGACCCATACGCAGTATTTT.